The entry below gives a single T cell receptor (beta chain) sequence along with its context. The PCR employed 60 Vbeta primers together with 13 Jbeta primers. The authors' processing: About 11 million of some 80 million unique TCR beta chains were shared, per a later count. Data came from immunoSEQ multiplex PCR; TCRdb stores just in-frame clones and leaves some out. That table is the source of V, J and clone size, and D and trimming were worked out from the DNA. The table lists over 100,000 clones, under 80% of them singletons, with roughly 8% in the top ten. Everyone who donated was a healthy bone marrow donor. The sample originates from a study of cytomegalovirus exposure and HLA in healthy donors. The trim removed 7 bases at V and 2 bases at J, leaving 8 bases unmatched. This CDR3 is 15 amino acids long. Per germline, CDR1 MDHEN and CDR2 SYDVKM.

The sequenced material came from PBMCs. V and J are TRBV28 and TRBJ2-3; 8 bases agree with TRBD2. This receptor was taken from a woman between 50 and 59 years old in good health and CMV-seropositive. The CDR3 loop reads CASIHRGGTTDTQYF. Written as DNA, the CDR3 is TGTGCCAGCATCCATCGGGGGGGGACCACAGATACGCAGTATTTT.